These T cell receptor beta chains were read from a single sample in a study of T cell repertoires in cytomegalovirus infection. The antigens these receptors bind are not known. TCRdb reprocessed the reads via MiXCR and lists one record per CDR3 protein. Of 900,000 to 950,000 distinct CDR3 sequences in the sample, less than 35% were seen once. The material sequenced was cultured CD8+ T cells from PBMCs, taken from culture after CMV antigen stimulation. All receptors derive from a human donor in good health (CMV status not recorded). Some clones in this sample may be carry-over from other donors' samples. The CDR3 runs from the conserved cysteine through the conserved F or W. Each record gives: V gene, D gene, J gene, clone size, CDR3 protein, CDR3 DNA. A D gene is named only where the DNA matches it firmly. Size is omitted from some rows. Given values are once, few, many or a class for expanded clones.

TRBV6-6	.	TRBJ2-3	.	CANIQGPTDTQYF	TGTGCCAACATCCAGGGACCGACAGATACGCAGTATTTT
TRBV27	TRBD2	TRBJ2-3	.	CASSPSSGETDTQYF	TGTGCCAGCAGTCCGTCTAGCGGGGAGACAGATACGCAGTATTTT
TRBV29-1	.	TRBJ1-2	.	CSVGGDQELGYGYTF	TGCAGCGTTGGGGGGGACCAAGAGCTCGGCTATGGCTACACCTTC
TRBV27	.	TRBJ2-3	.	CASSQQDGMDTQYF	TGTGCCAGCTCCCAGCAAGATGGAATGGATACGCAGTATTTT
TRBV4-1	.	TRBJ2-1	.	CASSQVLEYNEQFF	TGCGCCAGCAGCCAAGTACTAGAGTACAATGAGCAGTTCTTC
TRBV5-5	.	TRBJ2-3	.	CASSLPSDTQYF	TGTGCCAGCAGCTTACCAAGCGATACGCAGTATTTT
TRBV7-6	TRBD1	TRBJ2-1	many	CASSLGVEGATNEQFF	TGTGCCAGCAGCTTAGGTGTAGAGGGGGCTACGAATGAGCAGTTCTTC
TRBV4-1	TRBD2	TRBJ2-5	.	CASSQDSGGGAFEETQYF	TGCGCCAGCAGCCAAGATAGCGGCGGGGGGGCCTTCGAGGAGACCCAGTACTTC
TRBV7-4	TRBD1	TRBJ2-7	once	CASRSQGDEQYF	TGTGCCAGCAGATCCCAGGGGGACGAGCAGTACTTC
TRBV2	TRBD1	TRBJ1-6	few	CASSHGQGRWGDSPLHF	TGTGCCAGCAGCCACGGACAGGGCCGATGGGGGGATTCACCCCTCCACTTT